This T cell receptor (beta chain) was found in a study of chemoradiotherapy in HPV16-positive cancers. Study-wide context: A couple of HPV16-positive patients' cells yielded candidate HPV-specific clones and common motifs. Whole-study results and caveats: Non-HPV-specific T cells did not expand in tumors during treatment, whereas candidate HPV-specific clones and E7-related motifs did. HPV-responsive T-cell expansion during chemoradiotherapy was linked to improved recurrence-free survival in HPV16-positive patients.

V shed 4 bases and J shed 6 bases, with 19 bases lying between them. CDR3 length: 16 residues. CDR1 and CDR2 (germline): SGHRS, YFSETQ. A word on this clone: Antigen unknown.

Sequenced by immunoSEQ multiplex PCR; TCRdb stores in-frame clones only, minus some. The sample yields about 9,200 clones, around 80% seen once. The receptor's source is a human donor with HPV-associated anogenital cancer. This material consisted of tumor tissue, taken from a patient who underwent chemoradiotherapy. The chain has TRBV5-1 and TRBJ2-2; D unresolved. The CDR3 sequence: CASSTLRNRIAGELFF. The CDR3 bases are TGCGCCAGCAGCACGCTCCGCAACCGGATTGCCGGGGAGCTGTTTTTT.